This TCR beta chain was retrieved from a study of T cell responses to AZD1222 COVID-19 vaccine. Whole-study findings and limits: Scientists sampled the repertoires only once the peak T cell response had passed.

Per germline, CDR1 MDHEN and CDR2 SYDVKM. The CDR3 loop spans 18 amino acids. With V trimmed by 3 bases and J by 0 bases, 13 bases remained unmatched. Generated by immunoSEQ multiplex PCR, the TCRdb table keeps only in-frame clones and is missing some. The sample consists of 120,000 to 150,000 clones, 70% to 90% of them appearing once. A remark on this clone: What it binds is not known.

This specimen consisted of peripheral blood, obtained 28 days after the second AZD1222 dose. V and J are TRBV28 and TRBJ2-5, with TRBD2 matching over 7 bases. This receptor was identified in an adult who received the AZD1222 COVID-19 vaccine. The CDR3 spells CASSFRVRGGPYQETQYF. CDR3 sequence (DNA): TGTGCCAGCAGTTTCAGGGTTCGCGGGGGTCCGTACCAAGAGACCCAGTACTTC.